These 21 T cell receptor beta chains were all obtained from the same sample, sequenced in a study of OX40 agonist ivuxolimab in advanced cancers. Using immunoSEQ multiplex PCR, the repertoire was profiled, and TCRdb retains in-frame clones only, with some absent. The data contain over 80,000 clones, roughly 80% of them seen just once; the ten biggest clones take up approximately 0.85%. Here the sequenced sample was CD4+ or CD8+ T cells sorted from blood, taken in a trial of the OX40 agonist ivuxolimab. All receptors come from an adult with an advanced solid tumor such as melanoma, head and neck, liver or kidney cancer.

This rearrangement joins TRBV30 to TRBJ2-5; 12 bases are shared with TRBD2. Germline CDR1 GTSNPN, CDR2 SVGIG (reference sequence). V was pared by 4 bases and J by 4 bases, with 7 bases of the junction left unmatched. The CDR3 totals 15 residues. The CDR3: CAWNRLAGAGETQYF. The CDR3 DNA sequence: TGTGCCTGGAACAGACTAGCGGGGGCGGGAGAGACCCAGTACTTC.

The CDR3 bases are TGTGCCAGCAGTACATCCGGGACACGCTATGGCTACACCTTC. Translating it yields CASSTSGTRYGYTF. This chain connects TRBV6-1 to TRBJ1-2; the D gene is possibly TRBD1 (6 bases). The CDR3 runs to 14 residues. Germline-derived CDR1 and CDR2 are MNHNS and SASEGT. Deletions cut 5 bases from V and 4 bases from J, with 14 bases between.

This chain connects TRBV9 to TRBJ2-5; 9 bases fit TRBD2. The CDR3 extends over 16 amino acids. Germline V gene sequence: CDR1 SGDLS, CDR2 YYNGEE. V shed 0 bases and J 5 bases; nucleotides not matched to a gene: 8. CDR3 loop: CASSVAGGTSRETQYF. The CDR3 DNA sequence: TGTGCCAGCAGCGTAGCCGGCGGGACTAGCCGGGAGACCCAGTACTTC. Drawing the rest from reference TRBV9 and TRBJ2-5, the complete variable domain is DSGVTQTPKHLITATGQRVTLRCSPRSGDLSVYWYQQSLDQGLQFLIQYYNGEERAKGNILERFSAQQFPDLHSELNLSSLELGDSALYFCASSVAGGTSRETQYFGPGTRLLVL.

In its sample, this clone was seen once. The rearrangement joins TRBV6-1 to TRBJ1-2, with TRBD1 as a possible D gene (5 bases). Germline CDR1 MNHNS, CDR2 SASEGT. There are 14 residues in the CDR3. V was cut by 1 base and J by 4 bases, with 10 bases left in between. The DNA of the CDR3 is TGTGCCAGCAGTGAAGGCCAGGGTATCTATGGCTACACCTTC. It encodes CASSEGQGIYGYTF.

The V and J genes are TRBV6-5 and TRBJ2-4, with 9 bases matching TRBD1. Losses at the gene ends were 2 bases for V and 7 bases for J; bases not matched to a gene: 6. CDR1 MNHEY and CDR2 SVGAGI come from the germline V gene. This CDR3 has 15 residues. In nucleotides, the CDR3 is TGTGCCAGCAGTTACAACAGGGGGCTCGGGAACATTCAGTACTTC. Translating it yields CASSYNRGLGNIQYF.

The chain carries TRBV7-2 and TRBJ2-7; TRBD2 aligns across 13 bases. Germline V lookup: CDR1 SGHTA, CDR2 FQGNSA. The CDR3 sequence is 17 residues long. J was trimmed by 3 bases and V by 4 bases; bases with no gene match: 9. CDR3 DNA: TGTGCCAGCAGCTGGATAGGACTAGCGGGGGCTTTCTACGAGCAGTACTTC. It is translated as CASSWIGLAGAFYEQYF. Combining the CDR3 with reference TRBV7-2 and TRBJ2-7 gives the whole variable domain GAGVSQSPSNKVTEKGKDVELRCDPISGHTALYWYRQSLGQGLEFLIYFQGNSAPDKSGLPSDRFSAERTGGSVSTLTIQRTQQEDSAVYLCASSWIGLAGAFYEQYFGPGTRLTVT.

This clone occurred a few times. The genes are TRBV18 and TRBJ1-1; no clear D. The ends were cut back, 0 bases at V and 4 bases at J, with 9 bases in the middle. Per germline, CDR1 KGHSH and CDR2 LQKENI. The CDR3 sequence is 14 residues long. CDR3 region: CASSPPEGVTEAFF. CDR3 bases: TGTGCCAGCTCACCACCTGAAGGCGTCACTGAAGCTTTCTTT.

This clone was counted a single time. The chain combines TRBV11-2 with TRBJ2-7; the match to TRBD2 covers 9 bases. CDR1 is SGHAT and CDR2 is FQNNGV in the germline V gene. There are 14 residues in the CDR3. The V gene end was trimmed by 1 base and the J gene end by 5 bases; junction bases not matched to a gene: 3. The CDR3 DNA is TGTGCCAGCAGCTTAGCTAGCGGGGCACACGAGCAGTACTTC. Translation gives CASSLASGAHEQYF.

V usage is TRBV7-9 and J usage is TRBJ2-1; possibly TRBD1 for D (6 bases). From germline, CDR1 is SEHNR and CDR2 FQNEAQ (reference sequence). Trimming shortened V by 4 bases and J by 6 bases, and 16 bases separated the two germline ends. The CDR3 is made up of 15 amino acids. The CDR3 DNA sequence: TGTGCCAGCAGCTCCCGCAACAGGGAAGTCAATGAGCAGTTCTTC. It yields the protein CASSSRNREVNEQFF.

This clone showed up just once. The chain uses TRBV10-3 and TRBJ1-2; TRBD1 matches at 12 bases. CDR3 length equals 15 residues. CDR1 is ENHRY, CDR2 SYGVKD, per germline. V lost 6 bases, J lost 4 bases, and 6 bases stayed unmatched. CDR3: CAIRAGTGGVYGYTF. CDR3 nucleotides: TGTGCCATCAGGGCCGGGACAGGGGGCGTCTATGGCTACACCTTC.

The J gene is TRBJ2-2, the V gene TRBV5-1; weak D call: TRBD1 (6 bases). Looked up from germline, CDR1 is SGHRS and CDR2 is YFSETQ. This CDR3 spans 13 amino acids. Deletions cut 2 bases from V and 5 bases from J, with 7 bases between. This CDR3 is CASSFTGTGELFF. CDR3 DNA: TGCGCCAGCAGCTTTACAGGGACCGGGGAGCTGTTTTTT.

J is TRBJ2-1 and V is TRBV4-1; 10 bases are a match to TRBD2. Germline CDR1 reads MGHRA; CDR2 reads YSYEKL. Germline trimming cut 6 bases from V and 2 bases from J; bases unmatched to any gene: 4. The CDR3 loop spans 15 amino acids. The CDR3 DNA reads as TGCGCCAGCAGACCTAGCGGGGGCGCCTACAATGAGCAGTTCTTC. This gives the protein CASRPSGGAYNEQFF.

The rearrangement uses TRBV5-4 and TRBJ1-2, with 7 bases that match TRBD1. This CDR3 contains 13 residues. The ends lost 4 bases at V and 3 bases at J; junction bases unmatched: 3. Per germline, CDR1 SGHNT and CDR2 YYREEE (reference sequence). The CDR3 spells CASSPGGDYGYTF. In nucleotides, the CDR3 is TGTGCCAGCAGCCCAGGGGGGGACTATGGCTACACCTTC.

The rearrangement links TRBV6-5 to TRBJ1-5; D is unresolved. Trimming removed 6 bases at V and 1 base at J, with 13 bases between. The CDR3 has 15 amino acids. Germline CDR1 MNHEY, CDR2 SVGAGI. This CDR3 reads CASRRGGNSNQPQHF. CDR3 nucleotides: TGTGCCAGCAGGCGGGGAGGGAACAGCAATCAGCCCCAGCATTTT.

The chain recombines TRBV27 with TRBJ1-2, with 11 bases lining up with TRBD1. The ends lost 4 bases at V and 4 bases at J; junction bases unmatched: 5. The CDR3 has 15 amino acids. Germline V gene lookup returns CDR1 MNHEY and CDR2 SMNVEV (reference sequence). CDR3 sequence: CASSSRTGGFYGYTF. The DNA for the CDR3 is TGTGCCAGCAGTTCCAGGACAGGGGGCTTCTATGGCTACACCTTC.

The rearrangement links TRBV27 to TRBJ1-4, with D tentatively TRBD1 (6 bases). The CDR3 length is 16 residues. V was clipped by 4 bases and J by 4 bases, with 16 bases between them. Germline V gene sequence: CDR1 MNHEY, CDR2 SMNVEV (reference sequence). Here the CDR3 reads CASSSLQGTVNEKLFF. CDR3 coding DNA: TGTGCCAGCAGTTCCTTACAGGGTACGGTTAATGAAAAACTGTTTTTT. Supplemented by reference TRBV27 and TRBJ1-4, the full variable domain reads EAQVTQNPRYLITVTGKKLTVTCSQNMNHEYMSWYRQDPGLGLRQIYYSMNVEVTDKGDVPEGYKVSRKEKRNFPLILESPSPNQTSLYFCASSSLQGTVNEKLFFGSGTQLSVL.

The rearrangement uses TRBV11-2 and TRBJ2-2; no clear D gene. Germline V gene sequence: CDR1 SGHAT, CDR2 FQNNGV. The CDR3 runs to 14 residues. The ends were cut back, 4 bases at V and 1 base at J, with 7 bases in the middle. CDR3 sequence (DNA): TGTGCCAGCAGCTCCCTGAGGAACACCGGGGAGCTGTTTTTT. The encoded protein is CASSSLRNTGELFF.

CDR3 region: CASSPRADSYEQYF. Here the CDR3 DNA reads TGCGCCAGCAGCCCCCGGGCGGACTCCTACGAGCAGTACTTC. The rearrangement links TRBV5-1 to TRBJ2-7; D unclear. V lost 4 bases and J lost 0, with 11 bases in between. Germline CDR1 reads SGHRS; CDR2 reads YFSETQ. The CDR3 runs 14 residues.

This clone has just a few counts. The gene calls are TRBV18 and TRBJ1-4, with TRBD1 as a possible D gene (6 bases). Looked up from germline, CDR1 is KGHSH and CDR2 is LQKENI. The V and J ends lost 8 bases and 1 base respectively, with 17 bases between them. The CDR3 has 16 residues. CDR3 DNA: TGTGCCAGCCGCCCTCGGGGGCCTGGAACTAATGAAAAACTGTTTTTT. Amino acids: CASRPRGPGTNEKLFF.

The chain recombines TRBV7-2 with TRBJ2-5; a possible D gene is TRBD2 (6 bases). V was trimmed by 9 bases and J by 1 base, leaving 9 bases between them. The CDR3 totals 12 residues. Germline loops: CDR1 SGHTA, CDR2 FQGNSA. The DNA of the CDR3 is TGTGCCAGGGGAGGTCCCCAAGAGACCCAGTACTTC. Its translation: CARGGPQETQYF.

The V call is TRBV7-2, the J call TRBJ2-5; TRBD1 matches 9 bases. V shed 3 bases, J shed 5 bases, and the junction held 7 bases outside the gene matches. Germline V CDR1 and CDR2: SGHTA, FQGNSA. The length of the CDR3 is 15 residues. In DNA, the CDR3 is TGTGCCAGCAGCTTCCAGACAGGGGGAAGGGAGACCCAGTACTTC. Translation gives CASSFQTGGRETQYF. Full variable domain (rest looked up from reference TRBV7-2 and TRBJ2-5): GAGVSQSPSNKVTEKGKDVELRCDPISGHTALYWYRQSLGQGLEFLIYFQGNSAPDKSGLPSDRFSAERTGGSVSTLTIQRTQQEDSAVYLCASSFQTGGRETQYFGPGTRLLVL.